This TCR beta chain was identified during a study of type 1 regulatory T cells. Study-wide context: This in vitro CD4 product, T-allo10, is enriched for Tr1 cells and alloantigen-specific.

J gave up 4 bases and V 6 bases, and 4 bases lay outside the gene matches. The CDR3 runs 13 residues. TCRdb redid the calling of the reads with MiXCR, one entry per CDR3 protein. The sample lists 35,000 to 50,000 distinct CDR3 sequences, 12% occurring once. Study conclusions and caveats: Type 1 regulatory T cells had a more restricted TCR repertoire than non-type 1 regulatory T cells.

A word on this clonotype: The antigen is not known.

The specimen was cultured non-Tr1 T cells, either the whole culture or a sorted T cell fraction (not recorded which). The chain employs TRBV12-3 or TRBV12-4 and TRBJ2-5; 8 nucleotides agree with TRBD2. The TCR comes from a human donor in good health. The CDR3 DNA follows: TGTGCCAGCAGCGTTAGCGGGACAGAGACCCAGTACTTC. Its protein is CASSVSGTETQYF.